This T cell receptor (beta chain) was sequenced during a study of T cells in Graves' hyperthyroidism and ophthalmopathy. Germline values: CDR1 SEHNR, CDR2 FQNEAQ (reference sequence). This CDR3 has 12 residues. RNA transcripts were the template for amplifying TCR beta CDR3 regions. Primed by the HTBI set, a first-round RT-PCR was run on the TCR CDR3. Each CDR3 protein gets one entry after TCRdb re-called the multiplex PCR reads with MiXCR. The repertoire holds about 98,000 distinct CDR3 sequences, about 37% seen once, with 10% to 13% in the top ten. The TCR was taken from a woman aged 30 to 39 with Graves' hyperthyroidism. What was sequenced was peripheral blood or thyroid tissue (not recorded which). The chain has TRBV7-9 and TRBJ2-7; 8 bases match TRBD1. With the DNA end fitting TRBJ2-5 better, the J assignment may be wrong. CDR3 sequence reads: CASTWTGETQYF. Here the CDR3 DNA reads TGTGCCAGCACCTGGACAGGGGAGACCCAGTACTTC.